These 30 T cell receptor beta chains share one sample of origin, sequenced in a study of shared clonotypes between healthy human individuals. Here immunoSEQ multiplex PCR was the method, and the copy in TCRdb shows in-frame clones only, minus some. The data show around 1.6 million clones, with 95% to 99% seen just once and about 0.42% held by the top ten. The source material was naive CD4+ T cells sorted from blood. Noted subset: CD45RA+ positively selected. Receptors originate from a man younger than 40 in good health.

This chain uses TRBV9 with TRBJ2-2; 11 nucleotides align to TRBD2. The CDR3 totals 16 residues. With 2 bases clipped from V and 1 base from J, the junction kept 1 base outside the gene matches. Germline V gene lookup returns CDR1 SGDLS and CDR2 YYNGEE. CDR3: CASSVGLAENTGELFF. The CDR3, as DNA: TGTGCCAGCAGCGTGGGACTAGCGGAGAACACCGGGGAGCTGTTTTTT.

V and J are TRBV7-9 and TRBJ1-1; TRBD1 is a possible D gene (6 bases). The CDR3 runs 13 residues. V dropped 6 bases and J dropped 7 bases, with 15 bases sitting between them. CDR1 and CDR2 (germline): SEHNR, FQNEAQ (reference sequence). CDR3 in amino acids: CASRRLMDSEAFF. In DNA form, the CDR3 reads TGTGCCAGCAGGCGATTAATGGACAGTGAAGCTTTCTTT.

V gene TRBV19 combines with J gene TRBJ2-7; D assignment may be TRBD1 or TRBD2 (6 bases each). The V and J ends lost 3 bases and 7 bases respectively, with 16 bases between them. CDR3 length equals 14 residues. Germline lookup yields CDR1 LNHDA and CDR2 SQIVND (reference sequence). CDR3 nucleotide sequence: TGTGCCAGTAGTATCATCGGGGGCCCGGTGGAGCAGTACTTC. Its protein product is CASSIIGGPVEQYF.

CDR3 sequence reads: CASSPLYGGRSTGELFF. The DNA of the CDR3 is TGTGCCAGCTCACCACTATATGGCGGGAGGTCCACCGGGGAGCTGTTTTTT. The chain combines TRBV18 with TRBJ2-2; TRBD2 agrees at 8 bases. Germline V lookup: CDR1 KGHSH, CDR2 LQKENI. CDR3 length: 17 amino acids. V trimming: 1 base; J trimming: 4 bases; junction bases outside the gene matches: 8.

The V gene is TRBV5-1, the J gene TRBJ2-7; unclear D gene. CDR1 is SGHRS, CDR2 YFSETQ, per germline. V was cut by 0 bases and J by 1 base, with 14 bases left in between. The CDR3 length is 16 residues. CDR3 in DNA: TGCGCCAGCAGCTTGGCCGCCTTAAAATTATCCTACGAGCAGTACTTC. It codes for CASSLAALKLSYEQYF.

Points on this clone: Other DNA sequences within the sample encode an identical CDR3. The chain uses TRBV18 and TRBJ1-5; 9 nucleotides match TRBD1. Germline trimming cut 3 bases from V and 4 bases from J; bases unmatched to any gene: 1. The germline V gene encodes CDR1 KGHSH and CDR2 LQKENI. The CDR3 consists of 14 residues. The CDR3 spells CASSPGTGNQPQHF. The CDR3 DNA follows: TGTGCCAGCTCACCCGGGACAGGGAATCAGCCCCAGCATTTT.

The chain is built from TRBV15 and TRBJ1-1; maybe TRBD1 (6 bases). This CDR3 is built from 14 residues. V lost 6 bases, J lost 1 base, and 12 bases lay in between. Germline V gene data show CDR1 as LNHNV and CDR2 as YYDKDF (reference sequence). The CDR3: CATRRGGTNTEAFF. In nucleotides, the CDR3 is TGTGCCACCAGACGAGGGGGGACGAACACTGAAGCTTTCTTT.

This sequence joins TRBV2 and TRBJ1-5; TRBD1 matches 8 bases. The trim removed 6 bases at V and 2 bases at J, leaving 6 bases unmatched. The germline CDR1 and CDR2 sequences are SNHLY and FYNNEI. The CDR3 is made up of 15 amino acids. The CDR3 sequence is CASSTDRGGNQPQHF. CDR3 in DNA: TGTGCCAGCAGCACTGACAGGGGAGGCAATCAGCCCCAGCATTTT. The complete variable domain, with remaining parts taken from reference TRBV2 and TRBJ1-5, reads EPEVTQTPSHQVTQMGQEVILRCVPISNHLYFYWYRQILGQKVEFLVSFYNNEISEKSEIFDDQFSVERPDGSNFTLKIRSTKLEDSAMYFCASSTDRGGNQPQHFGDGTRLSIL.

The chain combines TRBV5-1 with TRBJ2-6; TRBD1 agrees at 8 bases. The CDR3 contains 19 residues. Germline CDR1 reads SGHRS; CDR2 reads YFSETQ. Trimming took 4 bases from V and 2 from J; bases not matched to a gene: 14. The CDR3, as DNA: TGCGCCAGCAGCCGATGGGGGCAGGGGGCCGCCACTGGGGCCAACGTCCTGACTTTC. This sequence encodes CASSRWGQGAATGANVLTF.

V usage is TRBV5-1 and J usage is TRBJ2-1, with D possibly TRBD2 on 6 matching bases. The CDR3 is 15 residues long. Germline V gene sequence: CDR1 SGHRS, CDR2 YFSETQ. V gave up 1 base and J gave up 0 bases, with 8 bases separating them. The CDR3 DNA sequence: TGCGCCAGCAGCTTGACGGGAGACTCCTACAATGAGCAGTTCTTC. Translated, it gives CASSLTGDSYNEQFF. The whole variable domain, filled in from reference TRBV5-1 and TRBJ2-1, reads KAGVTQTPRYLIKTRGQQVTLSCSPISGHRSVSWYQQTPGQGLQFLFEYFSETQRNKGNFPGRFSGRQFSNSRSEMNVSTLELGDSALYLCASSLTGDSYNEQFFGPGTRLTVL.

V is TRBV14 and J is TRBJ2-3; no clear D gene. Germline V gives CDR1 SGHDN, CDR2 FVKESK. V gave up 3 bases and J gave up 2 bases, with 12 bases separating them. This CDR3 is built from 15 residues. The CDR3 sequence is CASSQTPTYTDTQYF. For the CDR3, the DNA is TGTGCCAGCAGCCAGACTCCCACCTACACAGATACGCAGTATTTT. The full variable domain, completed using reference TRBV14 and TRBJ2-3, is EAGVTQFPSHSVIEKGQTVTLRCDPISGHDNLYWYRRVMGKEIKFLLHFVKESKQDESGMPNNRFLAERTGGTYSTLKVQPAELEDSGVYFCASSQTPTYTDTQYFGPGTRLTVL.

The chain links TRBV2 to TRBJ2-7; 8 positions match TRBD2. CDR3 length: 15 residues. V was pared by 8 bases and J by 4 bases, with 13 bases of the junction left unmatched. Germline loops: CDR1 SNHLY, CDR2 FYNNEI. CDR3 nucleotides: TGTGCCAGCGTGTTGTACGCGGGAGGAGGATACGAGCAGTACTTC. The encoded protein is CASVLYAGGGYEQYF.

The table lists this clone with a count of one. The chain combines TRBV7-3 with TRBJ1-2; TRBD1 is a possible D gene (5 bases). Germline CDR1 is SGHTA and CDR2 is FQGTGA. V was trimmed by 5 bases and J by 1 base, leaving 14 bases between them. This CDR3 comprises 15 residues. Here the CDR3 reads CASSLRRTSNYGYTF. The CDR3 DNA follows: TGTGCCAGCAGCCTTCGGCGGACAAGTAACTATGGCTACACCTTC.

The chain has TRBV7-6 and TRBJ2-5; 7 bases map to TRBD2. Trimming removed 2 bases from V and 2 bases from J; junction bases left unmatched: 5. The CDR3 totals 15 residues. Looked up from germline, CDR1 is SGHVS and CDR2 is FNYEAQ. CDR3 in amino acids: CASSLLAGVQETQYF. The CDR3, as DNA: TGTGCCAGCAGCTTATTGGCGGGAGTACAAGAGACCCAGTACTTC.

The chain links TRBV9 to TRBJ2-2; 10 positions agree with TRBD2. The germline CDR1 and CDR2 sequences are SGDLS and YYNGEE. The junction had 18 bases not matched to a gene; V was cut back by 4 bases and J by 6 bases. This CDR3 region has 19 residues. CDR3 sequence (DNA): TGTGCCAGCAGCCTAGGGCTAGCGGGAGTTCTTACAAGTTCCGGGGAGCTGTTTTTT. Amino acids: CASSLGLAGVLTSSGELFF.

With respect to this clone: At one of its ends the junction is not consistent with the germline gene, which may arise from a read error. V usage is TRBV7-7 and J usage is TRBJ2-7; a possible D gene is TRBD2 (6 bases). The CDR3 consists of 13 residues. Germline V gene lookup returns CDR1 SSHAT and CDR2 FNYEAQ (reference sequence). CDR3 nucleotide sequence: TGTGCTAGCAGTAAAGCGGGTTCCTACGAGCAGTACTTC. It encodes CASSKAGSYEQYF.

This chain uses TRBV28 with TRBJ2-2; D might be TRBD1 (6 bases). Trimming stripped 3 bases from V and 0 bases from J, with 11 bases between. CDR3 length: 16 residues. The germline CDR1 and CDR2 sequences are MDHEN and SYDVKM. The CDR3 sequence: CASSFLDRPNTGELFF. Written as DNA, the CDR3 is TGTGCCAGCAGTTTCTTAGACAGGCCGAACACCGGGGAGCTGTTTTTT.

J is TRBJ2-2 and V is TRBV11-3; no clear D gene. The CDR3 is made up of 13 amino acids. V lost 3 bases and J 7 bases, leaving 9 bases between the germline ends. Looked up from germline, CDR1 is SGHNT and CDR2 is YENEEA. The CDR3 is CASSFEFDGELFF. Here the CDR3 DNA reads TGTGCCAGCAGCTTCGAATTCGACGGGGAGCTGTTTTTT. Full variable domain (missing parts from reference TRBV11-3 and TRBJ2-2): EAGVVQSPRYKIIEKKQPVAFWCNPISGHNTLYWYLQNLGQGPELLIRYENEEAVDDSQLPKDRFSAERLKGVDSTLKIQPAELGDSAVYLCASSFEFDGELFFGEGSRLTVL.

The chain links TRBV5-4 to TRBJ2-7, with D tentatively TRBD1 or TRBD2 (5 bases each). CDR1 is SGHNT, CDR2 YYREEE, per germline (reference sequence). Trimming took 4 bases from V and 5 from J, leaving 13 bases between them. The CDR3 sequence is 13 residues long. CDR3 in amino acids: CASSPGAVHEQYF. The CDR3 DNA reads as TGTGCCAGCAGCCCCGGGGCCGTGCACGAGCAGTACTTC.

The chain joins TRBV23-1 to TRBJ2-7, with a possible D match to TRBD2 (5 bases). TRBV23-1 is labeled an ORF, and its function is uncertain. Trimming took 0 bases from V and 1 from J, leaving 10 bases between them. The CDR3 length is 15 residues. CDR3 nucleotide sequence: TGCGCCAGCAGTCAATCGTGCGGACTTTCCTACGAGCAGTACTTC. Protein product: CASSQSCGLSYEQYF.

The chain uses TRBV27 and TRBJ1-2; D possibly corresponds to TRBD1 (5 bases). Germline V CDR1 and CDR2: MNHEY, SMNVEV (reference sequence). The CDR3 has 13 amino acids. Between the trimmed V and J ends, which lost 6 bases and 2 bases, there was a span of 10 bases. For the CDR3, the DNA is TGTGCCAGCAGGCATGCAGGGAACTATGGCTACACCTTC. This sequence encodes CASRHAGNYGYTF.

This chain uses TRBV25-1 with TRBJ2-1; possibly TRBD1 for D (5 bases). This CDR3 region has 16 residues. Deletions cut 4 bases from V and 5 bases from J, with 18 bases between. Looked up from germline, CDR1 is MGHDK and CDR2 is SYGVNS. CDR3 loop: CASSVRFGQGNNEQFF. The CDR3 bases are TGTGCCAGCAGTGTAAGGTTCGGGCAGGGAAACAATGAGCAGTTCTTC.

The rearrangement uses TRBV5-1 and TRBJ1-4; possibly TRBD1 for D (6 bases). V was shortened by 3 bases and J by 4 bases, with 19 bases between the two germline ends. The CDR3 runs to 17 residues. Germline CDR1 SGHRS, CDR2 YFSETQ. CDR3 sequence: CASSSPAGGLGNEKLFF. CDR3 in DNA: TGCGCCAGCAGCTCTCCTGCGGGGGGGCTTGGTAATGAAAAACTGTTTTTT.

Only one count was recorded for this clone. The DNA of the CDR3 is TGTGCCAGCAAGGGCCCACTGAAGGCTAACTATGGCTACACCTTC. Translated: CASKGPLKANYGYTF. The rearrangement links TRBV2 to TRBJ1-2; no clear D gene. The V end lost 7 bases, the J end lost 0 bases, and 15 bases lay between the germline ends. The germline CDR1 and CDR2 sequences are SNHLY and FYNNEI. This CDR3 contains 15 residues.

The chain recombines TRBV2 with TRBJ1-2; 10 nucleotides align to TRBD1. After removal of 3 bases from V and 4 bases from J, the junction contained 5 bases not matched to a gene. CDR1 is SNHLY and CDR2 is FYNNEI in the germline V gene. This CDR3 comprises 15 residues. The CDR3 bases are TGTGCCAGCAGTGATATGGGGACAGGGGCCTATGGCTACACCTTC. Encoded protein: CASSDMGTGAYGYTF.

The V gene is TRBV28, the J gene TRBJ2-2, with D perhaps matching TRBD1 (6 bases). Germline V gives CDR1 MDHEN, CDR2 SYDVKM. The CDR3 extends over 15 amino acids. Trimming removed 6 bases from V and 7 bases from J, with 18 bases in between. CDR3 nucleotides: TGTGCCAGCAGACCTCGGACAGCTGAGGGCGGGGAGCTGTTTTTT. Translated: CASRPRTAEGGELFF.

The chain combines TRBV7-9 with TRBJ2-7; the D gene is possibly TRBD1 (5 bases). Looked up from germline, CDR1 is SEHNR and CDR2 is FQNEAQ (reference sequence). Deletions cut 10 bases from V and 0 bases from J, with 13 bases between. The CDR3 length is 13 residues. The CDR3 DNA follows: TGTGCCATTGGCGAGACAGCCTCCTACGAGCAGTACTTC. It encodes CAIGETASYEQYF.

In the case of this clone: At the DNA level, this CDR3 is encoded by other sequences in the same sample as well. The chain links TRBV5-1 to TRBJ2-5, with D unclear. Between the trimmed V and J ends, which lost 0 bases and 2 bases, there was a span of 5 bases. Germline loops: CDR1 SGHRS, CDR2 YFSETQ. The CDR3 spans 13 residues. Written as DNA, the CDR3 is TGCGCCAGCAGCTTGGTGATACAAGAGACCCAGTACTTC. The encoded protein is CASSLVIQETQYF. The full variable domain, with the rest looked up from reference TRBV5-1 and TRBJ2-5, is KAGVTQTPRYLIKTRGQQVTLSCSPISGHRSVSWYQQTPGQGLQFLFEYFSETQRNKGNFPGRFSGRQFSNSRSEMNVSTLELGDSALYLCASSLVIQETQYFGPGTRLLVL.

V gene TRBV7-9 combines with J gene TRBJ1-3; 9 bases are a match to TRBD1. The trim removed 2 bases at V and 4 bases at J, leaving 6 bases unmatched. Germline lookup yields CDR1 SEHNR and CDR2 FQNEAQ (reference sequence). This CDR3 has 16 amino acids. The CDR3 DNA reads as TGTGCCAGCAGCTTACCTCCCGGGACAGGGGGAAACACCATATATTTT. Amino acids: CASSLPPGTGGNTIYF.

The CDR3 loop is CAWRGRGTGNQPQHF. The CDR3 DNA sequence: TGTGCCTGGAGGGGCCGGGGCACCGGCAATCAGCCCCAGCATTTT. The chain has TRBV30 and TRBJ1-5, with D maybe TRBD1 (5 bases). The CDR3 sequence is 15 residues long. The germline gives CDR1 GTSNPN, CDR2 SVGIG (reference sequence). Trimming pared 3 bases from V and 2 bases from J, leaving 14 bases between.